This entry is about one TCR beta chain. Its specificity is unknown. Researchers ran the PCR with 60 Vbeta and 13 Jbeta primers. Using immunoSEQ multiplex PCR, the repertoire was profiled, and TCRdb retains in-frame clones only, with some absent. The sample consists of some 110,000 clones, around 85% of them appearing once. The data originate from a study of cytomegalovirus exposure and HLA in healthy donors. Study-level background: From donors who were HLA-typed, an early data release held 70 million to 90 million unique TCRs.

Study observations and caveats: A later analysis revealed that TCR association rates differed between HLA loci, peaking at DRB1 and bottoming out at HLA-C. With later analysis, a missense DCLRE1C variant became linked to TCR beta V- and J-gene trimming.

Sequences were obtained from PBMCs. This TCR was sampled from a man aged 25-45 years in good health and CMV-seronegative.

CDR3 residues: CASSVGLWAATYEQYF. The CDR3 coding sequence is TGTGCCAGCAGCGTAGGGTTGTGGGCAGCTACCTACGAGCAGTACTTC. This chain connects TRBV9 to TRBJ2-7; D is ambiguous. CDR3 size: 16 residues. Trimming took 0 bases from V and 2 from J, leaving 15 bases between them. Germline V gene data show CDR1 as SGDLS and CDR2 as YYNGEE. The full variable domain, rest sourced from reference TRBV9 and TRBJ2-7, is DSGVTQTPKHLITATGQRVTLRCSPRSGDLSVYWYQQSLDQGLQFLIQYYNGEERAKGNILERFSAQQFPDLHSELNLSSLELGDSALYFCASSVGLWAATYEQYFGPGTRLTVT.